This T cell receptor (beta chain) emerged from a study of blood T cells in healthy people across ages. Whole-study context: Using template switching, researchers captured about one barcoded beta molecule for each two T cells.

V shed 5 bases and J shed 1 base, with 12 bases lying between them. The CDR3 consists of 14 residues. Germline V gene data show CDR1 as SGHVS and CDR2 as FQNEAQ. Comment on this clonotype: Its antigen is not identified.

Combining a sample-barcoded 5' primer with a J-beta primer mix, a second PCR ran for about 6 to 12 cycles. The template-switch adaptor, which had 12 random nucleotides, put a tag on each cDNA molecule. One entry per CDR3 protein, called by TCRdb with MiXCR from the 5' RACE reads. The table records roughly 570,000 distinct CDR3 sequences, roughly 28% of them present only once. Study outcomes and limitations: It was not possible, with unsorted PBMCs, to conclusively compare naive and antigen-experienced cells.

The sample was blood. The rearrangement uses TRBV7-8 and TRBJ2-7; D call uncertain. This clonotype originated in a woman in her 70s in good health. CDR3 DNA: TGTGCCAGCAGCCATACAGAATTTTCCTACGAGCAGTACTTC. This sequence encodes CASSHTEFSYEQYF. Using reference TRBV7-8 and TRBJ2-7 for the parts outside the CDR3, the full variable domain is GAGVSQSPRYKVAKRGQDVALRCDPISGHVSLFWYQQALGQGPEFLTYFQNEAQLDKSGLPSDRFFAERPEGSVSTLKIQRTQQEDSAVYLCASSHTEFSYEQYFGPGTRLTVT.